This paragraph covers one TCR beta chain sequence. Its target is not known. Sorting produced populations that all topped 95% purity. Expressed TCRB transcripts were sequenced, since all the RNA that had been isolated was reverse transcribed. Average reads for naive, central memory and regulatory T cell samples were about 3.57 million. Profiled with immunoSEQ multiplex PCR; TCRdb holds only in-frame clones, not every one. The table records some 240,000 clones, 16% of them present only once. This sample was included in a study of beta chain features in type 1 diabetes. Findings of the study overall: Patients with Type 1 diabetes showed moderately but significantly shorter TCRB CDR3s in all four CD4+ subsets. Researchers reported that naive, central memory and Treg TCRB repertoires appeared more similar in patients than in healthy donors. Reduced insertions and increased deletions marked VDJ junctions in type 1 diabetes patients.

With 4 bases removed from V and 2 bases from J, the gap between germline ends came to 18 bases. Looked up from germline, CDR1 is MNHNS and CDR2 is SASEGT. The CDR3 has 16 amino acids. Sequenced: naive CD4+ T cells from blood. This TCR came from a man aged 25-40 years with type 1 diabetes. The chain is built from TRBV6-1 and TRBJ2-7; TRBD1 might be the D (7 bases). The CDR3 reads CASSVGTSQGPYEQYF. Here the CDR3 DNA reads TGTGCCAGCAGTGTCGGGACTTCACAGGGGCCCTACGAGCAGTACTTC.